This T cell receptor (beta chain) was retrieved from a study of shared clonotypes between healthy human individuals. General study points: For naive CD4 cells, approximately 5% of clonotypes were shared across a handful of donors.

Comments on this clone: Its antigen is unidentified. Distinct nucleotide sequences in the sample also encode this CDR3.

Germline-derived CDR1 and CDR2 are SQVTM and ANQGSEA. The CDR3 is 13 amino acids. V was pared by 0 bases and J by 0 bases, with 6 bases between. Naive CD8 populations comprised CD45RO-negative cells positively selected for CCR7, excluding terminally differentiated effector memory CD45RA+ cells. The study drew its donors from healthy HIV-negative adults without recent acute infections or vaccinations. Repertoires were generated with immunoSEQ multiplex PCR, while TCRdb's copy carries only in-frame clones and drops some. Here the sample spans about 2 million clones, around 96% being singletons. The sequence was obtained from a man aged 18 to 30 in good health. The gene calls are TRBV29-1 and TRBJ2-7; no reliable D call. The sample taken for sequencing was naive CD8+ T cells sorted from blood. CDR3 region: CSVEEDASYEQYF. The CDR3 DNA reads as TGCAGCGTTGAAGAGGACGCCTCCTACGAGCAGTACTTC.